This is a list of T cell receptor beta chains from one sample in a study of blood T cells in healthy people across ages. TCRdb redid the calling of the 5' RACE reads with MiXCR, one entry per CDR3 protein. This sample carries some 710,000 distinct CDR3 sequences, less than 60% of them seen once, and the ten largest clones take roughly 18%. Source material: blood. All receptors derive from a man older than 75 in good health. The CDR3 runs from the conserved cysteine through the conserved F or W. Each record gives: clone size, V gene, J gene, D gene, CDR3 DNA, CDR3 protein. A D gene is named only where the DNA matches it firmly. Expanded clones get a size class; other rows say once, few or many, or leave the size out.

>few|TRBV7-2|TRBJ1-2|TRBD1
TGTGCCAGCAGCTACGCGGGACAGACGGGCTACACCTTC
CASSYAGQTGYTF
>few|TRBV7-2|TRBJ2-5|-
TGTGCCAGCAGCCCGGGACCGAATGAAGAGACCCAGTACTTC
CASSPGPNEETQYF
>few|TRBV28|TRBJ2-1|TRBD2
TGTGCCAGCAGTTTTTACGGACTAGCGAGAAATGAGCAGTTCTTC
CASSFYGLARNEQFF
>few|TRBV11-2|TRBJ2-1|TRBD1
TGTGCCAGCAGGAACCGGGACAGCCACAATGAGCAGTTCTTC
CASRNRDSHNEQFF
>-|TRBV5-6|TRBJ2-4|-
TGTGCCAGCAGCCCCCTGGACAGAAAAAACATTCAGTACTTC
CASSPLDRKNIQYF
>-|TRBV7-2|TRBJ1-5|-
TGTGCCAGCAGCTTAGCGGGATTTCAGCCCCAGCATTTT
CASSLAGFQPQHF
>-|TRBV5-6|TRBJ2-3|-
TGTGCCAGCACCAATTCCCACGTACAGGGCACAGATACGCAGTATTTT
CASTNSHVQGTDTQYF
>few|TRBV7-2|TRBJ2-7|TRBD2
TGTGCCAGCAGCTTGGGACTAGCGGCCAGCTCCTACGAGCAGTACTTC
CASSLGLAASSYEQYF
>-|TRBV20-1|TRBJ2-1|-
TGCAGTGCCCGACAGGCGGGTGAAGAGCAGTTCTTC
CSARQAGEEQFF
>-|TRBV28|TRBJ2-5|TRBD2
TGTGCCAGCACCTCCGGGGGGTACCAAGAGACCCAGTACTTC
CASTSGGYQETQYF
>-|TRBV20-1|TRBJ2-1|-
TGCAGTGCCTCGGCGGGGTGGAATGAGCAGTTCTTC
CSASAGWNEQFF
>-|TRBV6-1|TRBJ2-7|TRBD1
TGTGCCAGCAGTGACCGGGACAGGGGGTCGCGGGAGCAGTACTTC
CASSDRDRGSREQYF
>many|TRBV7-2|TRBJ2-7|TRBD1
TGTGCCAGCAGCTGGGGGACAGGGAACTCCGAGCAGTACTTC
CASSWGTGNSEQYF
>few|TRBV11-1|TRBJ1-1|TRBD1
TGTGCCAGCAGCCCGTGGACAGGGGTGAACACTGAAGCTTTCTTT
CASSPWTGVNTEAFF
>few|TRBV20-1|TRBJ1-5|-
TGCAGTGCTGCCCAGTATAGCAATCAGCCCCAGCATTTT
CSAAQYSNQPQHF
>few|TRBV20-1|TRBJ2-5|-
TGCAGTGCTATCCCGTCGGAGACCCAGTACTTC
CSAIPSETQYF